A single sample gave rise to the 11 T cell receptor beta chains below, sequenced in a study of OX40 agonist ivuxolimab in advanced cancers. Some clones are missing from TCRdb's copy, which holds only in-frame ones; the method was immunoSEQ multiplex PCR. Seen here are roughly 83,000 clones, roughly nine tenths observed once, and the top ten hold about 7.6%. Sequencing used CD4+ or CD8+ T cells sorted from blood, obtained in a trial of the OX40 agonist ivuxolimab. Receptors were obtained from an adult with an advanced solid tumor such as melanoma, head and neck, liver or kidney cancer.

The chain couples TRBV29-1 to TRBJ2-1, with 10 bases that match TRBD2. Germline V gives CDR1 SQVTM, CDR2 ANQGSEA. The CDR3 runs 13 residues. The V and J ends lost 3 bases and 9 bases, in that order; junction bases with no gene match: 5. Here the CDR3 DNA reads TGCAGCGTTGAGAGCGGGGGGGCGGGTGAGCAGTTCTTC. It codes for CSVESGGAGEQFF.

This chain links TRBV11-3 with TRBJ1-1; TRBD1 agrees at 9 bases. Germline V gives CDR1 SGHNT, CDR2 YENEEA. This CDR3 contains 15 residues. Trimming at V came to 5 bases and at J to 4 bases, leaving 8 bases not matched to a gene. CDR3 sequence: CASSEQGARGTEAFF. Here the CDR3 DNA reads TGTGCCAGCAGCGAACAGGGGGCGAGGGGCACTGAAGCTTTCTTT.

CDR3 DNA: TGCGCCAGCAGCCCAAAAGTCGGGGTCATTAATGAAAAACTGTTTTTT. Protein sequence: CASSPKVGVINEKLFF. V gene TRBV4-3 combines with J gene TRBJ1-4; D not certain. The germline V gene encodes CDR1 LGHNA and CDR2 YSLEER. Trimming removed 4 bases from V and 4 bases from J, with 16 bases in between. The CDR3 totals 16 residues.

This chain links TRBV7-9 with TRBJ1-4, with TRBD1 matching 7 bases. J lost 2 bases, V lost 8 bases, and 2 bases had no gene match. CDR1 and CDR2 from the germline V gene are SEHNR and FQNEAQ (reference sequence). The CDR3 has 13 amino acids. CDR3 DNA sequence: TGTGCCAGCGCGGGACAGACTAATGAAAAACTGTTTTTT. As protein: CASAGQTNEKLFF.

V and J are TRBV6-1 and TRBJ2-3; D may correspond to TRBD1 or TRBD2 (5 bases each). Germline CDR1 is MNHNS and CDR2 is SASEGT. Deletions cut 0 bases from V and 4 bases from J, with 5 bases between. The CDR3 has 13 amino acids. CDR3 bases: TGTGCCAGCAGTGAAGCGGGGGCAGATACGCAGTATTTT. Its protein product is CASSEAGADTQYF.

This chain links TRBV9 with TRBJ2-1; D possibly matches TRBD1 or TRBD2 (7 bases each). The CDR3 has 14 residues. Germline V gives CDR1 SGDLS, CDR2 YYNGEE. The germline V and J ends were trimmed by 5 bases and 7 bases, with 16 bases remaining between them. DNA of the CDR3: TGTGCCAGCAGGGCCCAGGGGGGGCCAAATGAGCAGTTCTTC. It specifies CASRAQGGPNEQFF. Full variable domain (outside the CDR3, taken from reference TRBV9 and TRBJ2-1): DSGVTQTPKHLITATGQRVTLRCSPRSGDLSVYWYQQSLDQGLQFLIQYYNGEERAKGNILERFSAQQFPDLHSELNLSSLELGDSALYFCASRAQGGPNEQFFGPGTRLTVL.

The chain recombines TRBV5-6 with TRBJ1-2; the D is unclear. This CDR3 has 12 amino acids. The V gene lost 4 bases and the J gene lost 14 bases, with 18 bases spanning the gap. The germline V gene encodes CDR1 SGHDT and CDR2 YYEEEE. CDR3 residues: CASSLTNLAGTF. The CDR3 DNA sequence: TGTGCCAGCAGCCTCACAAACCTAGCTGGGACCTTC.

The chain links TRBV5-1 to TRBJ1-2; D is uncertain. The germline V and J ends were trimmed by 0 bases and 0 bases, with 6 bases remaining between them. This CDR3 spans 14 amino acids. CDR1 is SGHRS and CDR2 is YFSETQ in the germline V gene. In DNA form, the CDR3 reads TGCGCCAGCAGCTTGGAAGGCGCTAACTATGGCTACACCTTC. Translated: CASSLEGANYGYTF.

J is TRBJ1-3 and V is TRBV6-5, with D possibly matching TRBD1 (6 bases). Germline assignment: CDR1 MNHEY and CDR2 SVGAGI. The CDR3 spans 13 residues. V lost 11 bases, J lost 4 bases, and 15 bases lay in between. As DNA, the CDR3 is TGTGCCGAGGAACAGGGCGGAGGAAACACCATATATTTT. Its translation: CAEEQGGGNTIYF.

The chain uses TRBV19 and TRBJ2-3; possible D gene TRBD2, 5 bases. The length of the CDR3 is 14 residues. Germline CDR1 reads LNHDA; CDR2 reads SQIVND (reference sequence). The V gene lost 5 bases and the J gene lost 6 bases, with 15 bases spanning the gap. The CDR3, as DNA: TGTGCCAGTAGTCCCGGGGTCGTTGGGGATACGCAGTATTTT. Encoded protein: CASSPGVVGDTQYF.

The chain has TRBV5-1 and TRBJ2-1; 10 bases line up with TRBD1. In germline, CDR1 is SGHRS, CDR2 YFSETQ. Trimming took 4 bases from V and 8 from J; bases not matched to a gene: 12. The CDR3 is made up of 16 amino acids. The CDR3 bases are TGCGCCAGCAGCCCATACCGGGACAGGGGCTTATATGAGCAGTTCTTC. Its translation: CASSPYRDRGLYEQFF.